This T cell receptor beta chain was recorded in a study of T cells in Graves' hyperthyroidism and ophthalmopathy. Exclusion criteria comprised uncontrolled infection, other autoimmune disease, pregnancy or lactation. In making diagnoses, clinical symptoms, serum thyroxine and TRAb, thyroid ultrasound and orbital computed tomography were all used. Study findings and constraints: The model made its ophthalmopathy prediction, and onset followed a median approximately six months later. Most thyroid clonotypes with frequency above 0.001 were detected in blood.

Regions amplified from RNA transcripts were the TCR beta CDR3 regions. In the first-round RT-PCR of the TCR CDR3, the HTBI primer set was used. In TCRdb, the multiplex PCR reads were re-called with MiXCR into one record per CDR3 protein. Counted here are about 840,000 distinct CDR3 sequences, roughly 40% occurring once; the ten biggest clones make up roughly 8.3%. The germline V gene encodes CDR1 ENHRY and CDR2 SYGVKD. The CDR3 consists of 12 residues. Trimming pared 4 bases from V and 4 bases from J, leaving 8 bases between. This clonotype showed up many times. Its antigen is not known. The sequencing input was blood. J is TRBJ2-7 and V is TRBV10-3; no reliable D call. The sequence came from a young man with Graves' hyperthyroidism. The CDR3 DNA reads TGTGCCATCAGTGGGTCAAGGTACGAGCAGTACTTC. It yields the protein CAISGSRYEQYF.